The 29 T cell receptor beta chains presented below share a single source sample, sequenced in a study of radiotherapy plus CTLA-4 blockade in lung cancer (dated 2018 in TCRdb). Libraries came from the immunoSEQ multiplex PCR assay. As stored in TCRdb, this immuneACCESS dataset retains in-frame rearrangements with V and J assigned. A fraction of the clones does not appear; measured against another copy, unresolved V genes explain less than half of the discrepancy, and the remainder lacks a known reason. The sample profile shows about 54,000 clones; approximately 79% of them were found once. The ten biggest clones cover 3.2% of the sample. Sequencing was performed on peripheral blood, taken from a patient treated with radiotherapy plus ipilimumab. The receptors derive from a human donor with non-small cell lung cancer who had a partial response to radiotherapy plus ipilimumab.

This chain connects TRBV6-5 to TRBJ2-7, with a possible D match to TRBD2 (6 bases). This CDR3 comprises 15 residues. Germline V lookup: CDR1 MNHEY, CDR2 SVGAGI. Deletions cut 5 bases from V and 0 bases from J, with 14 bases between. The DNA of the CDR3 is TGTGCCAGCAGTCCCCGACGGGGGAGCTCCTACGAGCAGTACTTC. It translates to CASSPRRGSSYEQYF.

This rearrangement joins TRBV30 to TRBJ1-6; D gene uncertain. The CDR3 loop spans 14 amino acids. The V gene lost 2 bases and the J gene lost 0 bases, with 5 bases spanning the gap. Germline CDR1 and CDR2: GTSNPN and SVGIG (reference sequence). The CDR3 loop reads CAWSLSSYNSPLHF. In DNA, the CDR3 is TGTGCCTGGAGTTTGAGCTCCTATAATTCACCCCTCCACTTT. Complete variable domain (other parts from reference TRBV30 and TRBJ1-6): SQTIHQWPATLVQPVGSPLSLECTVEGTSNPNLYWYRQAAGRGLQLLFYSVGIGQISSEVPQNLSASRPQDRQFILSSKKLLLSDSGFYLCAWSLSSYNSPLHFGNGTRLTVT.

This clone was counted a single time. The CDR3 spells CASSPGTGVGYTF. CDR3 nucleotides: TGTGCCAGCTCACCAGGGACAGGCGTTGGCTACACCTTC. The gene calls are TRBV18 and TRBJ1-2; 8 bases match TRBD1. Losses at the gene ends were 2 bases for V and 7 bases for J; bases not matched to a gene: 3. The CDR3 spans 13 residues. Germline CDR1 and CDR2: KGHSH and LQKENI. Filled out from reference TRBV18 and TRBJ1-2, the complete variable domain reads NAGVMQNPRHLVRRRGQEARLRCSPMKGHSHVYWYRQLPEEGLKFMVYLQKENIIDESGMPKERFSAEFPKEGPSILRIQQVVRGDSAAYFCASSPGTGVGYTFGSGTRLTVV.

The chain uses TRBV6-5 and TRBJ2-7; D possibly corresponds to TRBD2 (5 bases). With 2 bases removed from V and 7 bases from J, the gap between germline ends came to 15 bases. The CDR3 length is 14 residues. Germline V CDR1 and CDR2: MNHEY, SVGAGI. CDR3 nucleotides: TGTGCCAGCAGTTACCAGCGGACGGGTGGGGAGCAGTACTTC. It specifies CASSYQRTGGEQYF.

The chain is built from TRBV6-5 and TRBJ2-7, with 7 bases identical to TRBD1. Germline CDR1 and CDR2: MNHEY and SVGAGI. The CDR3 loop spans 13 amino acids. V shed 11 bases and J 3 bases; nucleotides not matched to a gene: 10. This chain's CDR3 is CAGFLRGNYEQYF. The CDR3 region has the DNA TGTGCCGGATTCCTCAGGGGGAACTACGAGCAGTACTTC.

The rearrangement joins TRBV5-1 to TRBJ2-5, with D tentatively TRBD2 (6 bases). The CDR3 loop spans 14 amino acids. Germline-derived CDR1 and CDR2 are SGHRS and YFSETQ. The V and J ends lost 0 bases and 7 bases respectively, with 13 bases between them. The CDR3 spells CASSLAGYGGTQYF. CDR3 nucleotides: TGCGCCAGCAGCTTGGCGGGGTACGGGGGGACCCAGTACTTC.

The CDR3, as DNA: TGTGCCTGGAGTAACGGTGGGACTCATGCTTTCTTT. The encoded protein is CAWSNGGTHAFF. J is TRBJ1-1 and V is TRBV30; the D gene is possibly TRBD1 (5 bases). Germline values: CDR1 GTSNPN, CDR2 SVGIG (reference sequence). This CDR3 spans 12 amino acids. Trimming shortened V by 2 bases and J by 11 bases, and 15 bases separated the two germline ends.

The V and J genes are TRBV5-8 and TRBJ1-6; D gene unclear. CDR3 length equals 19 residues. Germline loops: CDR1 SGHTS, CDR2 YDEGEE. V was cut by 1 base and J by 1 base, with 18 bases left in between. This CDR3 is CASSLWGEPVRSYNSPLHF. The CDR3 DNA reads TGTGCCAGCAGCTTGTGGGGAGAGCCCGTCAGGTCCTATAATTCACCCCTCCACTTT.

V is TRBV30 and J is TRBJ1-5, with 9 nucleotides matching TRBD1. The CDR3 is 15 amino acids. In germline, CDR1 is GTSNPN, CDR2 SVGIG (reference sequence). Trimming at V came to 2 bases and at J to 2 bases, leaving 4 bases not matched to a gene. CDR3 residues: CAWSSGQGRNQPQHF. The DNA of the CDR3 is TGTGCCTGGAGTTCGGGACAGGGTCGCAATCAGCCCCAGCATTTT.

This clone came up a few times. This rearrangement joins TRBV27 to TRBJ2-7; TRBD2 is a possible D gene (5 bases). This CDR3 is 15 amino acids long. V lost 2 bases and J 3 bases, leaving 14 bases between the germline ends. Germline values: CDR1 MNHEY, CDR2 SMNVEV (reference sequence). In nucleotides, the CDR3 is TGTGCCAGCAGTTTAAAGGTCCGGGGAGACTACGAGCAGTACTTC. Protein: CASSLKVRGDYEQYF.

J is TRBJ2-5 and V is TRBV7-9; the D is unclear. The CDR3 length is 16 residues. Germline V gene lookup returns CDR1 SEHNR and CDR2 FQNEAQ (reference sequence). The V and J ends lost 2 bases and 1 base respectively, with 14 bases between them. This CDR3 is CASSLLGTGSQETQYF. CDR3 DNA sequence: TGTGCCAGCAGCTTACTCGGTACGGGTTCCCAAGAGACCCAGTACTTC.

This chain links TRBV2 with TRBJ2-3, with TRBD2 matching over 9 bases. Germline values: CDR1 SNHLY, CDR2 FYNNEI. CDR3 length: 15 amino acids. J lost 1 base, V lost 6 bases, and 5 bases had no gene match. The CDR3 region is CASRAGLAGTDTQYF. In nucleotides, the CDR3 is TGTGCCAGCAGGGCGGGACTAGCTGGCACAGATACGCAGTATTTT.

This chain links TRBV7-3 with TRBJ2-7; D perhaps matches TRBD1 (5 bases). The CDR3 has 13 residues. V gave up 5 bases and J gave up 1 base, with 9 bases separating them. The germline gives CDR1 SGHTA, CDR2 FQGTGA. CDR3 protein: CASSLRQSYEQYF. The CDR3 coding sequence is TGTGCCAGCAGCCTTAGACAGTCCTACGAGCAGTACTTC.

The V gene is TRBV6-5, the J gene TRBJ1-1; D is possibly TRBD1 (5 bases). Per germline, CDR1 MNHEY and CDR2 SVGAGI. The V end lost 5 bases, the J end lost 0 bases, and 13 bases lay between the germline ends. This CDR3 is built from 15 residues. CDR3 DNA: TGTGCCAGCAGTACTCCCTCGACAGTGAACACTGAAGCTTTCTTT. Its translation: CASSTPSTVNTEAFF.

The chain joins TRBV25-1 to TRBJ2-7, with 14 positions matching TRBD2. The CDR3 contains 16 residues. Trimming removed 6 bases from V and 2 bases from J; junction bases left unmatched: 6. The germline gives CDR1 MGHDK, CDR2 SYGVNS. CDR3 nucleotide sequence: TGTGCCAGCAGCGGACTAGCGGGGGGCTCTCCCTACGAGCAGTACTTC. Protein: CASSGLAGGSPYEQYF.

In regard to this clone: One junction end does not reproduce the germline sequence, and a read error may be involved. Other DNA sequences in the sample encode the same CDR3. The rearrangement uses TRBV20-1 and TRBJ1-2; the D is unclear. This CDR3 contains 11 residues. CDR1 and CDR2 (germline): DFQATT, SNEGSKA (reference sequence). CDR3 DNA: TGCAGTGCCAGAGATCCTCCTGGCTACACCTTC. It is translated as CSARDPPGYTF.

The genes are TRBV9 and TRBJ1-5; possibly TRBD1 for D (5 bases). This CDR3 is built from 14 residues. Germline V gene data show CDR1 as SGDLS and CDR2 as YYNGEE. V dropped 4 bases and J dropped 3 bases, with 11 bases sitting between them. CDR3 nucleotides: TGTGCCAGCAGCATTGGACATATCAATCAGCCCCAGCATTTT. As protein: CASSIGHINQPQHF.

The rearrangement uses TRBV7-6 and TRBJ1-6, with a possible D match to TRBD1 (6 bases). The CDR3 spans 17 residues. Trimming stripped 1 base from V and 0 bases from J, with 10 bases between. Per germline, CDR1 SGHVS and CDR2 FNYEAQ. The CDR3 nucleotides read TGTGCCAGCAGCTTAGGGGGGACACACTCCTATAATTCACCCCTCCACTTT. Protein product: CASSLGGTHSYNSPLHF.

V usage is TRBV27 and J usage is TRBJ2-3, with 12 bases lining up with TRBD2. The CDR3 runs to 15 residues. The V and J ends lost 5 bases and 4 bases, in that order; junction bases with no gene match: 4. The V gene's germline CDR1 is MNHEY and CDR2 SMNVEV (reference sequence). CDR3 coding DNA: TGTGCCAGCAGTGCTAGCGGGGGGGCCGCAGATACGCAGTATTTT. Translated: CASSASGGAADTQYF.

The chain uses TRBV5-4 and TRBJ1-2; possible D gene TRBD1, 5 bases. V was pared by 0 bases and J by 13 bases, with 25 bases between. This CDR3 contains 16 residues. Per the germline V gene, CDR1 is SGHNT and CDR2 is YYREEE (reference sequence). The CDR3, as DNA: TGTGCCAGCAGCTTGGATGGGGGGGGGTTGCTCGGGGAGTCCACCTTC. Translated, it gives CASSLDGGGLLGESTF.

CDR3 DNA sequence: TGTGCCAGCAGCTCAAGACTAGCGGGGGGCACAGATACGCAGTATTTT. This sequence encodes CASSSRLAGGTDTQYF. The rearrangement uses TRBV11-2 and TRBJ2-3; 12 positions match TRBD2. The CDR3 is 16 residues long. The V and J ends lost 4 bases and 1 base, in that order; junction bases with no gene match: 3. CDR1 and CDR2 from the germline V gene are SGHAT and FQNNGV.

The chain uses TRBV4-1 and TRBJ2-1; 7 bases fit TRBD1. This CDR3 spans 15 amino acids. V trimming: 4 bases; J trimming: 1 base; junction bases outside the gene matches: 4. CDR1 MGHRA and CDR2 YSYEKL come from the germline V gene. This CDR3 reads CASSPTGASYNEQFF. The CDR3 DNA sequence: TGCGCCAGCAGCCCAACAGGGGCATCCTACAATGAGCAGTTCTTC.

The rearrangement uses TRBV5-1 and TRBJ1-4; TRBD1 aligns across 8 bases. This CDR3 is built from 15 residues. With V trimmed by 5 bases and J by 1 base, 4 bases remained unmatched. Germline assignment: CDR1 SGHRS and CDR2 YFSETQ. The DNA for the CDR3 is TGCGCCAGCAGACCGACAGGGGTAACTAATGAAAAACTGTTTTTT. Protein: CASRPTGVTNEKLFF.

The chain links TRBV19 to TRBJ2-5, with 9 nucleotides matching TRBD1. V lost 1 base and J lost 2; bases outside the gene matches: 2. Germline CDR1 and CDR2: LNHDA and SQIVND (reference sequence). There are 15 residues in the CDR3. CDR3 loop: CASSIGTGVQETQYF. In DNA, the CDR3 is TGTGCCAGTAGTATAGGGACAGGGGTGCAAGAGACCCAGTACTTC.

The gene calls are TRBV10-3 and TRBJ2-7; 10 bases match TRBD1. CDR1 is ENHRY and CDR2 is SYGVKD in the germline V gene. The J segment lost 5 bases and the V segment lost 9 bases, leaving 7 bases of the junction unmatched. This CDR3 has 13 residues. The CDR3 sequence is CAIHEDRGNEQYF. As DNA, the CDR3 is TGTGCCATTCACGAGGACAGGGGGAACGAGCAGTACTTC.

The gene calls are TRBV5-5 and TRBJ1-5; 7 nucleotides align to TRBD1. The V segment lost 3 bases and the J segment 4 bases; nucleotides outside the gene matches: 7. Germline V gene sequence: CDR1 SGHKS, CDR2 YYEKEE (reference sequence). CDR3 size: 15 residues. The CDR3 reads CASSSSGQRNQPQHF. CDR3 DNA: TGTGCCAGCAGCTCGTCGGGACAGCGAAATCAGCCCCAGCATTTT. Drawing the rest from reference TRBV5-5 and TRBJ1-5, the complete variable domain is DAGVTQSPTHLIKTRGQQVTLRCSPISGHKSVSWYQQVLGQGPQFIFQYYEKEERGRGNFPDRFSARQFPNYSSELNVNALLLGDSALYLCASSSSGQRNQPQHFGDGTRLSIL.

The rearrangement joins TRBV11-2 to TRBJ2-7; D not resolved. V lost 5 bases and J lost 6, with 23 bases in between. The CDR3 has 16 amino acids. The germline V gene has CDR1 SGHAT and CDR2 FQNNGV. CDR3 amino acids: CASSTLQKKSPPEQYF. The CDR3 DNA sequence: TGTGCCAGCAGCACCTTGCAAAAAAAGAGCCCCCCCGAGCAGTACTTC.

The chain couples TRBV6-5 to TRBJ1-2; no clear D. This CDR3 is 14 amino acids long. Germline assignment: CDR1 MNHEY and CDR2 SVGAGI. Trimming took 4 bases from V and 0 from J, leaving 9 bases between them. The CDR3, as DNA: TGTGCCAGCAGTTTAGGCGGAGCTAACTATGGCTACACCTTC. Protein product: CASSLGGANYGYTF.

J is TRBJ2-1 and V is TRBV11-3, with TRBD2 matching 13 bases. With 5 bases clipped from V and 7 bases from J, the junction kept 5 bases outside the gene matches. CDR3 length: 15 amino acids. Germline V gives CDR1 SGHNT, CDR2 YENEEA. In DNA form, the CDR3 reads TGTGCCAGCAGCCTGACGACTAGCGGGGGGAATGAGCAGTTCTTC. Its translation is CASSLTTSGGNEQFF.